This is a list of T cell receptor beta chains from one sample in a study of shared clonotypes between healthy human individuals. Sequencing was performed with immunoSEQ multiplex PCR; in TCRdb, only in-frame clones are kept and a portion is missing. The sample records some 2,100,000 clones, approximately 94% being singletons. The source material was naive CD8+ T cells from PBMCs. The receptors originated from a man aged 18 to 30 in good health. Some clones in this sample may be carry-over from other donors' samples. The CDR3 runs from the conserved cysteine through the conserved F or W. Each record gives: clone size, CDR3 length, D gene, V gene, J gene, CDR3 DNA, CDR3 protein. A D gene is named only where the DNA matches it firmly. Rows may omit the clone size; those that give it use once, few, many or a size class.

once	16	TRBD2	TRBV18	TRBJ2-1	TGTGCCAGCTCACCACCTTCCGGGACTAGCAACGGTGAGCAGTTCTTC	CASSPPSGTSNGEQFF
NA	12	NA	TRBV19	TRBJ2-2	TGTGCCAGTAGTTACCGTTCCGGGGAGCTGTTTTTT	CASSYRSGELFF
few	17	TRBD1	TRBV6-4	TRBJ1-2	TGTGCCAGCAGCGGGGACAGGGCCCCCGGGTTTTACTATGGCTACACCTTC	CASSGDRAPGFYYGYTF
NA	15	TRBD2	TRBV9	TRBJ2-1	TGTGCCAGCACCCCGGCGGGAGGCTCCTACAATGAGCAGTTCTTC	CASTPAGGSYNEQFF
NA	13	NA	TRBV7-6	TRBJ2-1	TGTGCCAGCAGCTCGGGCTCGCGGAATGAGCAGTTCTTC	CASSSGSRNEQFF
NA	15	TRBD2	TRBV7-9	TRBJ2-2	TGTGCCAGCAGCTTAACTAGCGGGAGGACCGGGGAGCTGTTTTTT	CASSLTSGRTGELFF
NA	14	NA	TRBV27	TRBJ2-7	TGTGCCAGCAGTTCGAAGGGGACGGCCTACGAGCAGTACTTC	CASSSKGTAYEQYF
NA	15	NA	TRBV4-2	TRBJ2-1	TGTGCCAGCAGCCAAGATTCTGGTTATGGGAATGAGCAGTTCTTC	CASSQDSGYGNEQFF
NA	13	TRBD2	TRBV10-3	TRBJ2-7	TGTGCCATCAGTAGCGGGAGGGCTAACGAGCAGTACTTC	CAISSGRANEQYF
NA	14	NA	TRBV11-2	TRBJ2-7	TGTGCCAGCAGCTTAGATCCAGAGTCAGGGGCGCAGTACTTC	CASSLDPESGAQYF
NA	20	NA	TRBV15	TRBJ2-6	TGTGCCACCAGCAGAGATTCTTGGGCGACAGGTGCTACTGGGGCCAACGTCCTGACTTTC	CATSRDSWATGATGANVLTF
once	12	NA	TRBV19	TRBJ2-5	TGTGCCAGTAGTGGACCAAGGGAGACCCAGTACTTC	CASSGPRETQYF
NA	16	NA	TRBV13	TRBJ2-3	TGTGCCAGCAGCGCCATGGGGGGAGAGGGCACAGATACGCAGTATTTT	CASSAMGGEGTDTQYF
NA	13	NA	TRBV5-1	TRBJ1-1	TGCGCCAGCAGCGCGGGACCGAACACTGAAGCTTTCTTT	CASSAGPNTEAFF
NA	14	NA	TRBV13	TRBJ2-7	TGTGCCAGCAGCCCGGAGACGCCGCCCTACGAGCAGTACTTC	CASSPETPPYEQYF
NA	16	NA	TRBV18	TRBJ1-2	TGTGCCAGCTCACCAACCTCCGTACAGAACAACTATGGCTACACCTTC	CASSPTSVQNNYGYTF
NA	15	NA	TRBV7-9	TRBJ1-1	TGTGCCAGCAGCTTAGCGACCGGGCCCATCACTGAAGCTTTCTTT	CASSLATGPITEAFF
NA	16	NA	TRBV6-5	TRBJ2-2	TGTGCCAGCAGTTACGTGGGGGCAAGGGGGAACGGGGAGCTGTTTTTT	CASSYVGARGNGELFF
once	15	TRBD2	TRBV6-6	TRBJ2-3	TGTGCCAGCGCCTGGTTGAGCGGGAGGGCAGATACGCAGTATTTT	CASAWLSGRADTQYF
NA	17	NA	TRBV7-9	TRBJ2-2	TGTGCCAGCAGCTTACTACCAGGTCAGCAAGGGACCGGGGAGCTGTTTTTT	CASSLLPGQQGTGELFF
NA	13	NA	TRBV4-3	TRBJ2-1	TGCGCCAGCAGCCCCACTAGATACAATGAGCAGTTCTTC	CASSPTRYNEQFF
NA	14	TRBD1	TRBV27	TRBJ1-1	TGTGCCAGCAGCTGGACAGGGGTGAACACTGAAGCTTTCTTT	CASSWTGVNTEAFF
NA	15	TRBD1	TRBV6-1	TRBJ1-1	TGTGCCAGCAGGACGGACAGGGCAGTGTCTGAGGGTGCTTTCTTT	CASRTDRAVSEGAFF
NA	15	NA	TRBV27	TRBJ2-1	TGTGCCACCTCAGGGGTCGATAGCTCCTACAATGAGCAGTTCTTC	CATSGVDSSYNEQFF
NA	12	NA	TRBV29-1	TRBJ1-1	TGCAGCGTTCGGGCAGTCCCTCCTGGGGCTTTCTTT	CSVRAVPPGAFF
NA	13	TRBD1	TRBV29-1	TRBJ2-7	TGCAGCATCCGGACAGGGCGCTCCTACGAGCAGTACTTC	CSIRTGRSYEQYF
NA	14	NA	TRBV6-5	TRBJ2-5	TGTGCCAGCAGCACGCAGGAGGGAGGAGAGACCCAGTACTTC	CASSTQEGGETQYF
NA	16	NA	TRBV7-9	TRBJ2-7	TGTGCCAGCAGCTTACCGACAGGCCACCCCTCCTACGAGCAGTACTTC	CASSLPTGHPSYEQYF
NA	14	NA	TRBV27	TRBJ1-5	TGTGCCAGCAGTTTTCAGGGTGGTGGTCAGCCCCAGCATTTT	CASSFQGGGQPQHF
NA	16	TRBD2	TRBV4-1	TRBJ2-1	TGCGCCAGCACCAACCGAGCGGGGGGCCCCTACAATGAGCAGTTCTTC	CASTNRAGGPYNEQFF
NA	13	NA	TRBV25-1	TRBJ2-1	TGTGCCAGCAGACCGACTGACTACAATGAGCAGTTCTTC	CASRPTDYNEQFF
NA	18	TRBD2	TRBV4-2	TRBJ2-1	TGTGCCAGCAGCCAGGGGTGGACTAGCGGGACGAGACACAATGAGCAGTTCTTC	CASSQGWTSGTRHNEQFF